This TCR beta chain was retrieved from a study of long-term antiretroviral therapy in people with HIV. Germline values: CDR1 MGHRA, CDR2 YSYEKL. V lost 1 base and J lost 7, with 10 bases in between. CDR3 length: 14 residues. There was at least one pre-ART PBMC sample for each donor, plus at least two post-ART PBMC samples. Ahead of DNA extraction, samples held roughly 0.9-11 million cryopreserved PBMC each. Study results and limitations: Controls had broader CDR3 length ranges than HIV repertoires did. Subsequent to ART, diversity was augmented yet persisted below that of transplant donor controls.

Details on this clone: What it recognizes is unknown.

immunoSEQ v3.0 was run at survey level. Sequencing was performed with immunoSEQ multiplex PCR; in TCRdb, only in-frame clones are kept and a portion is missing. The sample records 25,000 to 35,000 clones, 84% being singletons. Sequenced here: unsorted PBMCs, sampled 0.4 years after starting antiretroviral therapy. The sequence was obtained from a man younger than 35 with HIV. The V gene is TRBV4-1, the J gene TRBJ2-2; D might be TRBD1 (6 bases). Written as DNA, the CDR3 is TGCGCCAGCAGCCAAGTTGGGGGCGGCGGGGAGCTGTTTTTT. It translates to CASSQVGGGGELFF.